These 21 T cell receptor beta chains came from one sample sequenced in a study of OX40 agonist ivuxolimab in advanced cancers. The assay was immunoSEQ multiplex PCR, and TCRdb's table has in-frame clones only and misses some. The sample has about 50,000 clones; over 85% are singletons. The source was CD4+ or CD8+ T cells sorted from blood, collected in a trial of the OX40 agonist ivuxolimab. These receptors were collected from an adult with an advanced solid tumor such as melanoma, head and neck, liver or kidney cancer.

As for this clone: At one boundary the junction diverges from the germline segment, which might be a read error. V gene TRBV15 combines with J gene TRBJ2-2; the D is unclear. The CDR3 has 11 amino acids. Germline CDR1 LNHNV, CDR2 YYDKDF (reference sequence). The CDR3 region has the DNA TGTGCCACCAGGGCCACCGAGGAGCTGTTTTTT. It translates to CATRATEELFF.

V is TRBV20-1 and J is TRBJ1-2; D unresolved. With 3 bases removed from V and 8 bases from J, the gap between germline ends came to 10 bases. CDR1 is DFQATT and CDR2 is SNEGSKA in the germline V gene (reference sequence). The CDR3 has 11 amino acids. DNA of the CDR3: TGCAGTGCTAGTTTAGTCAGAGGCTACACCTTC. Translated, it gives CSASLVRGYTF.

The chain is built from TRBV2 and TRBJ2-5, with TRBD1 identical over 9 bases. This CDR3 has 14 residues. Germline loops: CDR1 SNHLY, CDR2 FYNNEI. J was trimmed by 5 bases and V by 5 bases; bases with no gene match: 6. The CDR3 coding sequence is TGTGCCAGCAGTTCCGGGACAGGGTACGAGACCCAGTACTTC. Its translation: CASSSGTGYETQYF. The variable domain in full, completed from reference TRBV2 and TRBJ2-5, reads EPEVTQTPSHQVTQMGQEVILRCVPISNHLYFYWYRQILGQKVEFLVSFYNNEISEKSEIFDDQFSVERPDGSNFTLKIRSTKLEDSAMYFCASSSGTGYETQYFGPGTRLLVL.

This chain uses TRBV5-6 with TRBJ1-1; TRBD1 is a possible D gene (5 bases). Germline loops: CDR1 SGHDT, CDR2 YYEEEE. Trimming left V 3 bases short and J 7 bases short, with 16 bases between. This CDR3 spans 14 amino acids. The CDR3 DNA sequence: TGTGCCAGCAGCTCACCTCGGGGACGGGATGAAGCTTTCTTT. Its translation: CASSSPRGRDEAFF.

The chain is built from TRBV5-4 and TRBJ1-1, with 9 bases lining up with TRBD1. This CDR3 has 16 residues. Per the germline V gene, CDR1 is SGHNT and CDR2 is YYREEE (reference sequence). V dropped 4 bases and J dropped 6; count of bases not matched to a gene: 13. This chain's CDR3 is CASSPELDRGLSEAFF. The CDR3 bases are TGTGCCAGCAGCCCGGAGCTGGACAGGGGATTATCTGAAGCTTTCTTT.

The chain links TRBV30 to TRBJ2-7; unclear D gene. There are 12 residues in the CDR3. Looked up from germline, CDR1 is GTSNPN and CDR2 is SVGIG (reference sequence). Deletions cut 4 bases from V and 4 bases from J, with 11 bases between. The CDR3 protein is CAWTIGSYEQYF. The DNA of the CDR3 is TGTGCCTGGACTATCGGAAGTTACGAGCAGTACTTC. Full variable domain (missing parts from reference TRBV30 and TRBJ2-7): SQTIHQWPATLVQPVGSPLSLECTVEGTSNPNLYWYRQAAGRGLQLLFYSVGIGQISSEVPQNLSASRPQDRQFILSSKKLLLSDSGFYLCAWTIGSYEQYFGPGTRLTVT.

The chain has TRBV11-3 and TRBJ1-1, with a possible D match to TRBD1 (5 bases). Trimming removed 3 bases from V and 2 bases from J, with 7 bases in between. The CDR3 is 13 residues long. CDR1 is SGHNT and CDR2 is YENEEA in the germline V gene. The CDR3 reads CASSLGDNTEAFF. The CDR3 DNA follows: TGTGCCAGCAGCTTGGGGGATAACACTGAAGCTTTCTTT.

This clone is a singleton in its sample. The chain uses TRBV14 and TRBJ1-2; possibly TRBD1 for D (6 bases). The CDR3 has 14 residues. Per the germline V gene, CDR1 is SGHDN and CDR2 is FVKESK. V was shortened by 1 base and J by 4 bases, with 10 bases between the two germline ends. The CDR3 reads CASSQAGAVYGYTF. The CDR3 region has the DNA TGTGCCAGCAGCCAAGCAGGGGCGGTCTATGGCTACACCTTC.

The chain joins TRBV5-6 to TRBJ2-7; 7 nucleotides match TRBD2. J was trimmed by 3 bases and V by 0 bases; bases with no gene match: 12. Germline values: CDR1 SGHDT, CDR2 YYEEEE. This CDR3 comprises 17 residues. The CDR3 DNA reads as TGTGCCAGCAGCTTGGGCGCGGGAGTTAGTATAATCTACGAGCAGTACTTC. Amino acid sequence: CASSLGAGVSIIYEQYF.

The chain couples TRBV27 to TRBJ2-1, with D possibly being TRBD1 (6 bases). The CDR3 is made up of 15 amino acids. Germline assignment: CDR1 MNHEY and CDR2 SMNVEV (reference sequence). V was trimmed by 2 bases and J by 9 bases, leaving 17 bases between them. The CDR3 DNA is TGTGCCAGCAGTTTACTCCCACCAGGGGCAGGTGAGCAGTTCTTC. It translates to CASSLLPPGAGEQFF.

The chain recombines TRBV5-4 with TRBJ1-1; TRBD1 aligns across 9 bases. The trim removed 5 bases at V and 6 bases at J, leaving 5 bases unmatched. This CDR3 spans 13 amino acids. Per germline, CDR1 SGHNT and CDR2 YYREEE (reference sequence). The CDR3 reads CASRGDRAAEAFF. For the CDR3, the DNA is TGTGCCAGCAGAGGGGACAGGGCCGCTGAAGCTTTCTTT.

J is TRBJ2-7 and V is TRBV27; D is unresolved. Trimming pared 3 bases from V and 4 bases from J, leaving 19 bases between. This CDR3 is built from 16 residues. Germline CDR1 MNHEY, CDR2 SMNVEV (reference sequence). CDR3 bases: TGTGCCAGCAGTTTTTCTTCGGGCACGGAGACTTACGAGCAGTACGTC. As protein: CASSFSSGTETYEQYV.

This chain joins TRBV7-6 and TRBJ2-7; no firm D call. Deletions cut 1 base from V and 5 bases from J, with 9 bases between. Germline V gene sequence: CDR1 SGHVS, CDR2 FNYEAQ. This CDR3 has 13 residues. CDR3 sequence: CASSLGGLDEQYF. CDR3 in DNA: TGTGCCAGCAGCTTAGGGGGTTTGGACGAGCAGTACTTC.

This chain connects TRBV10-3 to TRBJ2-7, with D perhaps matching TRBD2 (5 bases). CDR3 size: 15 residues. CDR1 and CDR2 from the germline V gene are ENHRY and SYGVKD. Trimming shortened V by 7 bases and J by 3 bases, and 19 bases separated the two germline ends. CDR3: CAIKERGDSIYEQYF. CDR3 DNA: TGTGCCATCAAAGAACGGGGAGACTCAATCTACGAGCAGTACTTC.

In DNA form, the CDR3 reads TGTGCCAGCAGTGCGACCGGAGTTTACGAGCAGTACTTC. This codes for CASSATGVYEQYF. The V call is TRBV2, the J call TRBJ2-7, with no clear D. CDR3 length: 13 amino acids. Trimming removed 4 bases from V and 4 bases from J, with 11 bases in between. Germline-derived CDR1 and CDR2 are SNHLY and FYNNEI.

The rearrangement links TRBV2 to TRBJ2-1; possible D gene TRBD2, 6 bases. V lost 4 bases, J lost 0 bases, and 19 bases lay in between. Germline V gene data show CDR1 as SNHLY and CDR2 as FYNNEI. This CDR3 region has 18 residues. CDR3 loop: CASSVSAGPSSSYNEQFF. The CDR3 region has the DNA TGTGCCAGCAGTGTTTCAGCGGGCCCCTCCAGCTCCTACAATGAGCAGTTCTTC.

V and J are TRBV27 and TRBJ2-7; no definite D call. The germline V gene has CDR1 MNHEY and CDR2 SMNVEV (reference sequence). The CDR3 is 12 amino acids. V lost 6 bases and J 2 bases, leaving 8 bases between the germline ends. The CDR3 spells CASRSGTYEQYV. The CDR3, as DNA: TGTGCCAGCAGGTCCGGAACCTACGAGCAGTACGTC.

This clone was counted a single time. The chain joins TRBV9 to TRBJ2-1, with 13 positions matching TRBD2. The CDR3 has 21 residues. Germline CDR1 SGDLS, CDR2 YYNGEE. Trimming took 4 bases from V and 5 from J; bases not matched to a gene: 21. In DNA form, the CDR3 reads TGTGCCAGCAGCCCCTCCAAAGAGGGGACTAGCGGGACATACTTACACAATGAGCAGTTCTTC. Translated: CASSPSKEGTSGTYLHNEQFF.

The rearrangement links TRBV4-1 to TRBJ2-3; a possible D gene is TRBD2 (5 bases). This CDR3 has 15 residues. The V end was cut by 0 bases, the J end by 7 bases, with 14 bases between. CDR1 and CDR2 from the germline V gene are MGHRA and YSYEKL. The CDR3 region is CASSQETGLSHTQYF. The CDR3 DNA follows: TGCGCCAGCAGCCAAGAAACCGGACTTTCTCATACGCAGTATTTT.

This CDR3 is CASSSIGTGRQETQYF. In DNA form, the CDR3 reads TGTGCCAGCAGCTCAATAGGGACAGGGAGGCAAGAGACCCAGTACTTC. The gene calls are TRBV7-8 and TRBJ2-5; 9 positions match TRBD1. CDR1 and CDR2 (germline): SGHVS, FQNEAQ. This CDR3 region has 16 residues. With 4 bases clipped from V and 2 bases from J, the junction kept 8 bases outside the gene matches.

V gene TRBV27 combines with J gene TRBJ1-2; the D is unclear. V shed 6 bases and J shed 0 bases, with 5 bases lying between them. The length of the CDR3 is 12 residues. CDR1 MNHEY and CDR2 SMNVEV come from the germline V gene (reference sequence). CDR3 protein: CASRGANYGYTF. The CDR3 bases are TGTGCCAGCAGGGGCGCTAACTATGGCTACACCTTC.